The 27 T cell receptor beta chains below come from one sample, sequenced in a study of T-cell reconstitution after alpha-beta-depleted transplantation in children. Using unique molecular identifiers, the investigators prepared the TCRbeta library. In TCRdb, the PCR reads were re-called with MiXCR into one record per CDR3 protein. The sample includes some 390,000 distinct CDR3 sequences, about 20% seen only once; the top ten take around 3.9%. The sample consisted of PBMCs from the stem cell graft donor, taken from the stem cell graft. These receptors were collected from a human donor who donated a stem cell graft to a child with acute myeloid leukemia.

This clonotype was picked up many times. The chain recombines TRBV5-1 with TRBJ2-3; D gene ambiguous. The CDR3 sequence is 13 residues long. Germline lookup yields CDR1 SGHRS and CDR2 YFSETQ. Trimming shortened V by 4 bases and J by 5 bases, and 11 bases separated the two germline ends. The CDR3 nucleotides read TGCGCCAGCAGCCCCACTTCACTAGATACGCAGTATTTT. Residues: CASSPTSLDTQYF.

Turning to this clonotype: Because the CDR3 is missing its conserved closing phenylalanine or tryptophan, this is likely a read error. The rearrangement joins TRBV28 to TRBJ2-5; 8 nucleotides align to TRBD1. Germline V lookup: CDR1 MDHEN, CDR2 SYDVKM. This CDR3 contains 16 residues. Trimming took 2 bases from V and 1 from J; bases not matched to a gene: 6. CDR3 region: CASSLRQGAIQETQYV. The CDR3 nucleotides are TGTGCCAGCAGTTTAAGGCAGGGGGCGATCCAAGAGACCCAGTACGTC.

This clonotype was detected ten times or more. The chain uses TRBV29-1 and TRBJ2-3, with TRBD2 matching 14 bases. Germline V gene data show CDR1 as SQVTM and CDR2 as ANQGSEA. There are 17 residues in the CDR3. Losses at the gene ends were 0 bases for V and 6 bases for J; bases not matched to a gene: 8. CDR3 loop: CSVEDGGTSGSSDTQYF. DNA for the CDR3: TGCAGCGTTGAAGATGGGGGGACTAGCGGGAGTTCGGATACGCAGTATTTT.

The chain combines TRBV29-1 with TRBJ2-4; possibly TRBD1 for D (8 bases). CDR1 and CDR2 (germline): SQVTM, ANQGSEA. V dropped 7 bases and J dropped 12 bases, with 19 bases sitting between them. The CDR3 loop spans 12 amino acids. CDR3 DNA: TGCAGCGCATCCGGGACAGGCGGGAGTCAGTACTTC. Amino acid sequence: CSASGTGGSQYF. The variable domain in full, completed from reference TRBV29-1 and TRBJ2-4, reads SAVISQKPSRDICQRGTSLTIQCQVDSQVTMMFWYRQQPGQSLTLIATANQGSEATYESGFVIDKFPISRPNLTFSTLTVSNMSPEDSSIYLCSASGTGGSQYFGAGTRLSVL.

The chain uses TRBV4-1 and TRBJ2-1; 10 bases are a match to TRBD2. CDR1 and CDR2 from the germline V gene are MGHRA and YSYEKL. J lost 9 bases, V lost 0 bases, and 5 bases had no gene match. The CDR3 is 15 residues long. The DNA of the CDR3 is TGCGCCAGCAGCCAAGAGCTAGCGGGAGTAGGTGAGCAGTTCTTC. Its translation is CASSQELAGVGEQFF.

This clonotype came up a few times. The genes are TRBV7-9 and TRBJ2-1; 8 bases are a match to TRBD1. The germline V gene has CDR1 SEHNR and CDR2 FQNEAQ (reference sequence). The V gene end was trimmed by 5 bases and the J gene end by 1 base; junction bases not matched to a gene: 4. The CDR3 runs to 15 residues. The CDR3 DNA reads TGTGCCAGCAGCCCGGGACAGGAGTCCTACAATGAGCAGTTCTTC. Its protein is CASSPGQESYNEQFF.

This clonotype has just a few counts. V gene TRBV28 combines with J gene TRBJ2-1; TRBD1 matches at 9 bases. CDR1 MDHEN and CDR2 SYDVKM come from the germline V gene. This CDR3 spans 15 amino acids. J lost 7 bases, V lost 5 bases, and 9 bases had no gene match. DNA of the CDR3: TGTGCCAGCAGTGGCCCCGGACAGGGGCGTAATGAGCAGTTCTTC. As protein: CASSGPGQGRNEQFF.

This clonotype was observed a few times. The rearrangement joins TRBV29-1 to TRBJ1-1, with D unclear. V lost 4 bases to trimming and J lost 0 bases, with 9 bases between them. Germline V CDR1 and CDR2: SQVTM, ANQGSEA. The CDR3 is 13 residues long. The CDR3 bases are TGCAGCGTTGTTTCTGGGTTGAACACTGAAGCTTTCTTT. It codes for CSVVSGLNTEAFF.

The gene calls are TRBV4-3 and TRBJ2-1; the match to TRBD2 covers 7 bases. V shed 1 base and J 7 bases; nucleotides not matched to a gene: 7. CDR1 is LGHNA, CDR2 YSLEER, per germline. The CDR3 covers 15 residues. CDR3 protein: CASSQGPGRGNEQFF. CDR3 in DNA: TGCGCCAGCAGCCAAGGACCAGGGCGGGGGAATGAGCAGTTCTTC.

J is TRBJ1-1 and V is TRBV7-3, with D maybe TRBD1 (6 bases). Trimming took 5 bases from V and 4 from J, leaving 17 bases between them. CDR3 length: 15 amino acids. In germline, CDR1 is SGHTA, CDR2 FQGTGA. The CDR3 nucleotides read TGTGCCAGCAGCCCCCGGGACACACGTATCACTGAAGCTTTCTTT. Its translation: CASSPRDTRITEAFF.

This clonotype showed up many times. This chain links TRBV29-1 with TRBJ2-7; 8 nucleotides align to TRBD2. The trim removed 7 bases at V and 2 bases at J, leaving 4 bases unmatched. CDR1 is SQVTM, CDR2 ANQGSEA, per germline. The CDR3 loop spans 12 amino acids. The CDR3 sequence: CSARGGTYEQYF. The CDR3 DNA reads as TGCAGCGCCCGGGGGGGGACCTACGAGCAGTACTTC.

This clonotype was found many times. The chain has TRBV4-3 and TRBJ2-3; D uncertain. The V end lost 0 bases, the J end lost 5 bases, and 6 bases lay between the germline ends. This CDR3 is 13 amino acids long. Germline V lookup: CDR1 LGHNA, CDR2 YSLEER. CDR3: CASSQERRDTQYF. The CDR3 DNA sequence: TGCGCCAGCAGCCAAGAACGGAGAGATACGCAGTATTTT.

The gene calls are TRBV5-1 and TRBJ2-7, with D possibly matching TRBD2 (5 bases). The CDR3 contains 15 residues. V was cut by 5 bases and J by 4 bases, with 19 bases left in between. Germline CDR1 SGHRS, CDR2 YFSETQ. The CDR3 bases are TGCGCCAGCAGAGACGGGCTTAGAGGGCCATACGAGCAGTACTTC. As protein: CASRDGLRGPYEQYF.

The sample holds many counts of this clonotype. CDR3 region: CASSSSGDNEQFF. The CDR3 region has the DNA TGTGCCAGCAGCTCCAGCGGGGACAATGAGCAGTTCTTC. The chain combines TRBV7-9 with TRBJ2-1; TRBD2 aligns across 7 bases. This CDR3 has 13 amino acids. J gave up 5 bases and V 4 bases, and 2 bases lay outside the gene matches. Germline V gives CDR1 SEHNR, CDR2 FQNEAQ (reference sequence).

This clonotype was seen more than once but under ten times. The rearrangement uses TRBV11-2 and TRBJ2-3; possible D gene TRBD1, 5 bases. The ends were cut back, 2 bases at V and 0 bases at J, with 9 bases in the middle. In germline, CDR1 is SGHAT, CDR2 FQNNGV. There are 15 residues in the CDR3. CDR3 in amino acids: CASSLLWGSTDTQYF. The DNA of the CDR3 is TGTGCCAGCAGCTTACTTTGGGGCAGCACAGATACGCAGTATTTT.

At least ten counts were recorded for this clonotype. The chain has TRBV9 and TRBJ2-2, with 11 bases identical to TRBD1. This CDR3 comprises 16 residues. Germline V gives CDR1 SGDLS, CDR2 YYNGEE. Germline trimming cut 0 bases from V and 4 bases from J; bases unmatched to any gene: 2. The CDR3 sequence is CASSVEGTGGTGELFF. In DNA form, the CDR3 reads TGTGCCAGCAGCGTAGAGGGGACAGGGGGCACCGGGGAGCTGTTTTTT.

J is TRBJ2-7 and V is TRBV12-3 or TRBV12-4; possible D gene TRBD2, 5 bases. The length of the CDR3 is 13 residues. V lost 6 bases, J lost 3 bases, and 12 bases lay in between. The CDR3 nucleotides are TGTGCCAGCAGCCGCCGAGAGGGCTACGAGCAGTACTTC. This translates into CASSRREGYEQYF.

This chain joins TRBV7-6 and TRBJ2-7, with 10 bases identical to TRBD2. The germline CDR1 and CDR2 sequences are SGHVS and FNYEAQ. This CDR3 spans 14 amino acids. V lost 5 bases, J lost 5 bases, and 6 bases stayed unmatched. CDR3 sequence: CASSRGLATHEQYF. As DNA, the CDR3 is TGTGCCAGCAGCCGGGGACTAGCGACCCACGAGCAGTACTTC.

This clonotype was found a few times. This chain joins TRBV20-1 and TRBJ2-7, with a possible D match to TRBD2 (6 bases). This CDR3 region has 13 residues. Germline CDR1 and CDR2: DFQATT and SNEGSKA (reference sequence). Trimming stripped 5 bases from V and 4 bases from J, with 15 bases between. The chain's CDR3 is CSADSGLKYEQYF. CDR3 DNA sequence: TGCAGTGCTGACTCGGGACTTAAATACGAGCAGTACTTC.

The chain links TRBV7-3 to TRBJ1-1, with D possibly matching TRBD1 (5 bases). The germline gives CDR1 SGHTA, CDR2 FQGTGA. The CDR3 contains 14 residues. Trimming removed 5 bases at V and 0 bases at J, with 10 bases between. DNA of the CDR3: TGTGCCAGCAGCCCCGTGGGGGTGAACACTGAAGCTTTCTTT. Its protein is CASSPVGVNTEAFF.

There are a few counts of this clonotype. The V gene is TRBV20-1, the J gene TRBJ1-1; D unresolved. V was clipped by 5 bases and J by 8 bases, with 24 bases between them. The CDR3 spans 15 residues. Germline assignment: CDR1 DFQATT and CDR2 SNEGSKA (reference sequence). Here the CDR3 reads CSASYLPQPRMEAFF. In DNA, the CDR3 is TGCAGTGCTTCCTACCTGCCGCAGCCCCGAATGGAAGCTTTCTTT.

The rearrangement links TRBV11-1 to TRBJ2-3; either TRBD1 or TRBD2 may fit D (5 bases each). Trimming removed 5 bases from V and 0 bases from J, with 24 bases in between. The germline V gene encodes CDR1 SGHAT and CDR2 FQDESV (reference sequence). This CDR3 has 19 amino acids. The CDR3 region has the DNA TGTGCCAGCAGCCCGAACGGGTTTATCCGGGGACCTAGCACAGATACGCAGTATTTT. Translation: CASSPNGFIRGPSTDTQYF.

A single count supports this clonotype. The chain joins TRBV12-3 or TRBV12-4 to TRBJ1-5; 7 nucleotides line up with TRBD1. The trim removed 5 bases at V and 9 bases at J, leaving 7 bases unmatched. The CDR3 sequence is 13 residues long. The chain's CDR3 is CASSTDRSGPQHF. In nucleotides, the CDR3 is TGTGCCAGCAGTACGGACAGGTCTGGGCCCCAGCATTTT.

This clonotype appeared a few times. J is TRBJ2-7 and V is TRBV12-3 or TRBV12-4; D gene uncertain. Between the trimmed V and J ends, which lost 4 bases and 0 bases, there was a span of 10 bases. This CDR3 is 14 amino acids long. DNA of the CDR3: TGTGCCAGCAGTTCGCGCTCCTTCTCCTACGAGCAGTACTTC. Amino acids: CASSSRSFSYEQYF.

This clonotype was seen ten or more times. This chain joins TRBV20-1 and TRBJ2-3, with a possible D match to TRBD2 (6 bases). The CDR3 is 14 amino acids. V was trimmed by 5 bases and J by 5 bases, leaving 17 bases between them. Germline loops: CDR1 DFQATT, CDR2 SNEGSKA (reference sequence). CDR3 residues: CSASSGNGGDTQYF. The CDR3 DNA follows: TGCAGTGCTTCCAGCGGAAACGGGGGAGATACGCAGTATTTT.

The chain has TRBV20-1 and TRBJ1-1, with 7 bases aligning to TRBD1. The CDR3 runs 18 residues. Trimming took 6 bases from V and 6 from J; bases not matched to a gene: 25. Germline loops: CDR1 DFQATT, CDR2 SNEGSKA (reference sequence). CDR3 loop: CSADLRSDRVSRAAEAFF. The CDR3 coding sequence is TGCAGTGCCGACCTCCGCTCAGACAGGGTGTCGAGGGCGGCTGAAGCTTTCTTT.

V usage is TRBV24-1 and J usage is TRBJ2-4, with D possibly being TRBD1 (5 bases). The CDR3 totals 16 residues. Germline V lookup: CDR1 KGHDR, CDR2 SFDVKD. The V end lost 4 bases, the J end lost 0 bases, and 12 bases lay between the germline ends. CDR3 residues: CATSEQVVLAKNIQYF. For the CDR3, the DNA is TGTGCCACCAGTGAACAGGTAGTACTAGCCAAAAACATTCAGTACTTC.